This T cell receptor beta chain is drawn from a study of shared clonotypes between healthy human individuals (dated by TCRdb to 2019 to 2021). In the study overall: The cohort comprised two women and three men aged 18 to 49 years. To estimate repertoire size and how much clonotype sharing occurs between individuals, the study deeply sequenced the blood TCR repertoires of about five healthy adults. Different laboratories and diverse techniques were used to prepare libraries and sequence TCR repertoires, to increase sequencing depth and limit assay-specific biases. Each donor's leukapheresis produced roughly between roughly 0.85 and 10 billion PBMCs. For each donor, CD4 naive and CD4 memory were each given three plates, CD8 naive was given two plates, and CD8 memory was given one plate.

Clipping removes 7 bases from V and 4 bases from J, with 3 as the unmatched junction base count. Including the terminal cysteine and phenylalanine, the CDR3 comprises 14 residues. Just the 42-base CDR3 DNA is kept, in frame starting at base 1. CDR1 SGHRS and CDR2 YFSETQ are derived from the germline V gene. Donors were healthy HIV-negative adults with no recently reported acute infections or vaccinations. Only Caucasian adults living in Nashville, Tennessee, USA were represented among the donors. CD4+ T cells were enriched through magnetic negative selection, after which naive cells were positively selected on CD45RA and the remaining negative fraction served as the memory subset. After blood collection by leukapheresis, PBMCs were isolated using Ficoll-Histopaque density gradient centrifugation and then cryopreserved in the vapor phase of liquid nitrogen. Purity and quantity of every magnetically sorted T cell population were checked by analytical flow cytometry. Genomic DNA was isolated from each sorted fraction and quantified by UV absorbance on a Nanodrop 2000c.

Using the deep immunoSEQ assay, multiplex PCR amplified TCR CDR3 regions from genomic DNA. Extracted genomic DNA from each cell subset was distributed evenly across all wells of several immunoSEQ 96-well plates, and each plate was treated as a replicate. For sorted subsets, about 210 ng of genomic DNA, equivalent to 25,000 to 35,000 T cell genomes, went into each replicate PCR. Purified libraries were measured with a Qubit 3.0 fluorometer, size-checked on a Bioanalyzer 2100, and measured again with the KAPA Library Quantification kit. Every immunoSEQ 96-well plate was sequenced on a dedicated single-read 150-cycle Illumina NextSeq 550 flow cell. Per the original workflow: The immunoSEQ output contained only junctional sequences without quality scores, so filtering could not match that applied to full-length reads. To assign V/J genes and CDR3, sequences were annotated against IMGT germline references using PyIR, a Python wrapper for IgBLAST v1.9. Reads with weak V/J assignments (E-value above 1e-6), missing CDR3, stop codons, out-of-frame junctions, or ambiguous translated residues were removed. V3J clonotypes were defined by identical inferred V gene, J gene, and CDR3 amino acid sequence. The percentage overlap between two repertoires was calculated by dividing the number of shared unique clonotypes by the size of the smaller repertoire. Richness of each repertoire was evaluated using RTK rarefaction, the Chao1 estimator, and Recon v2.1 estimates of unobserved clonotypes. OLGA was used to compute generation probabilities for all TCRbeta clonotypes that the gDNA method yielded from several donors. The immuneACCESS repertoire file appears here via TCRdb, limited to in-frame rearrangements. These files lack a portion of the clones; in checked studies, under half of the deficit traces to unresolved V genes, and the cause of the others is not known. V, J and clone size derive from that table, while D and trimming were established from the DNA sequence. This sample holds about 2.3 million clones; over 90% were observed only once. About 0.37% of the sample goes to the ten largest clones.

Comments on this clone: The antigen it binds to is not known. No quality values exist for individual bases; no much larger clone is one base distant.

What the work shows at the level of the full study, not this receptor alone: Rarefaction of sorted-subset datasets indicated incomplete sequencing despite the large sequencing depth. The small number of donors limited the genetic and exposure-history diversity represented. Pairwise subsampling led to the expectation that sequencing depth would affect the degree of clonotype sharing among donors. Higher generation probabilities were observed for clonotypes shared by all four sorted-subset donors than for non-shared clonotypes. Naive subsets generally had larger estimated clonotype richness than memory subsets. Only blood was sampled, and tissue TCR repertoires likely differ from those in blood. About 5% of naive CD4, 3% to 3.5% of naive CD8, about 2.5% of memory CD4, and 0.35% to 0.5% of memory CD8 clonotypes were shared across a handful of donors.

The chain was built from TRBV5-1 and TRBJ2-1; TRBD2 agrees with 12 junctional bases. The TCR comes from a young man in good health. Some clones in this sample may be carry-over from other donors' samples. Sequencing input: naive CD4+ T cells from PBMCs. Taken with the paper, the label for cell subset or site translates to: CD45RA+ positively selected. The CDR3 is CASSGTSGYNEQFF. The DNA sequence is as follows: TGCGCCAGCTCCGGGACTAGCGGGTACAATGAGCAGTTCTTC. Joined to the reference TRBV5-1 and TRBJ2-1 proteins, this CDR3 gives the full variable domain: KAGVTQTPRYLIKTRGQQVTLSCSPISGHRSVSWYQQTPGQGLQFLFEYFSETQRNKGNFPGRFSGRQFSNSRSEMNVSTLELGDSALYLCASSGTSGYNEQFFGPGTRLTVL.